A single sample is the source of the 18 T cell receptor beta chains below, sequenced in a study of T cells in Graves' hyperthyroidism and ophthalmopathy. Amplified TCR beta CDR3 regions derived from RNA transcripts. First-round RT-PCR of the TCR CDR3 relied on the HTBI primer set. From the multiplex PCR reads, TCRdb called clonotypes with MiXCR, one entry per CDR3 protein. The table includes about 740,000 distinct CDR3 sequences, 13% to 15% detected once. The sequencing sample was made of blood. The receptors shown here come from a woman aged 18 to 35 with Graves' hyperthyroidism.

This clonotype was seen many times. This chain uses TRBV20-1 with TRBJ2-7; 7 nucleotides match TRBD2. Germline V gene data show CDR1 as DFQATT and CDR2 as SNEGSKA (reference sequence). Germline trimming cut 0 bases from V and 6 bases from J; bases unmatched to any gene: 11. The CDR3 sequence is 15 residues long. CDR3 nucleotide sequence: TGCAGTGCTAGAGATCTGCGGGAGTATTTGAGCGAGCAGTACTTC. Amino acids: CSARDLREYLSEQYF.

The sample holds many counts of this clonotype. The genes are TRBV12-3 or TRBV12-4 and TRBJ2-3; 8 bases match TRBD1. CDR3 length: 13 residues. V was pared by 3 bases and J by 4 bases, with 0 bases of the junction left unmatched. The CDR3 coding sequence is TGTGCCAGCAGTTTGACAGGGGCAGATACGCAGTATTTT. As protein: CASSLTGADTQYF.

At least ten counts were recorded for this clonotype. The chain has TRBV20-1 and TRBJ1-1, with D hard to call. With 1 base removed from V and 5 bases from J, the gap between germline ends came to 8 bases. The CDR3 is 12 amino acids. The germline V gene has CDR1 DFQATT and CDR2 SNEGSKA (reference sequence). The CDR3 loop reads CSARGPATEAFF. CDR3 in DNA: TGCAGTGCTAGAGGGCCCGCTACTGAAGCTTTCTTT.

This clonotype was counted ten times or more. The chain carries TRBV28 and TRBJ2-1, with TRBD2 matching 13 bases. Unmatched junction bases numbered 7, after V lost 6 bases and J lost 5 bases. This CDR3 is built from 16 residues. The germline V gene encodes CDR1 MDHEN and CDR2 SYDVKM. CDR3 protein: CASSLLGTSGNNEQFF. The CDR3, as DNA: TGTGCCAGCAGCTTACTCGGGACTAGCGGGAACAATGAGCAGTTCTTC.

V is TRBV7-3 and J is TRBJ2-2; 8 bases map to TRBD1. Per the germline V gene, CDR1 is SGHTA and CDR2 is FQGTGA. This CDR3 spans 16 amino acids. The J segment lost 4 bases and the V segment lost 6 bases, leaving 10 bases of the junction unmatched. CDR3 in amino acids: CASSPGDRITTGELFF. The CDR3 bases are TGTGCCAGCAGTCCGGGGGACAGGATAACCACCGGGGAGCTGTTTTTT.

This clonotype was counted only a few times. The J gene is TRBJ2-1, the V gene TRBV19, with D perhaps TRBD2 (6 bases). Trimming left V 10 bases short and J 8 bases short, with 9 bases between. This CDR3 is built from 10 residues. The germline V gene has CDR1 LNHDA and CDR2 SQIVND (reference sequence). CDR3 region: CATREDEQFF. CDR3 bases: TGTGCCACCAGGGAGGATGAGCAGTTCTTC.

The sample holds a few counts of this clonotype. This chain links TRBV7-9 with TRBJ2-7, with TRBD1 matching 7 bases. J gave up 3 bases and V 6 bases, and 8 bases lay outside the gene matches. Germline CDR1 is SEHNR and CDR2 is FQNEAQ (reference sequence). The CDR3 runs to 14 residues. The CDR3 sequence is CASSRRTGHYEQYF. For the CDR3, the DNA is TGTGCCAGCAGTCGGAGGACAGGCCACTACGAGCAGTACTTC.

This clonotype has ten or more counts. The chain employs TRBV2 and TRBJ2-1; 7 nucleotides align to TRBD1. The germline V gene encodes CDR1 SNHLY and CDR2 FYNNEI. J lost 5 bases, V lost 10 bases, and 14 bases had no gene match. The CDR3 is 15 amino acids. The CDR3 is CATRADPGQDNEQFF. DNA of the CDR3: TGTGCCACCCGAGCGGACCCAGGACAGGACAATGAGCAGTTCTTC.

At least ten counts were recorded for this clonotype. V is TRBV11-2 and J is TRBJ2-1, with 9 bases that match TRBD2. Germline trimming cut 7 bases from V and 7 bases from J; bases unmatched to any gene: 14. The germline V gene encodes CDR1 SGHAT and CDR2 FQNNGV. This CDR3 is built from 16 residues. The CDR3: CASKPAGGVRRNEQFF. The CDR3 nucleotides read TGTGCCAGCAAGCCCGCGGGGGGGGTACGGCGAAATGAGCAGTTCTTC.

In this sample, this clonotype turned up many times. V gene TRBV11-2 combines with J gene TRBJ2-3, with unresolved D. CDR1 SGHAT and CDR2 FQNNGV come from the germline V gene. The CDR3 loop spans 18 amino acids. Trimming took 6 bases from V and 2 from J, leaving 24 bases between them. As DNA, the CDR3 is TGTGCCAGCAGAAAACGCGGCGGACCCAGAAGTTTCACAGATACGCAGTATTTT. Translation gives CASRKRGGPRSFTDTQYF. Full variable domain (outside the CDR3, taken from reference TRBV11-2 and TRBJ2-3): EAGVAQSPRYKIIEKRQSVAFWCNPISGHATLYWYQQILGQGPKLLIQFQNNGVVDDSQLPKDRFSAERLKGVDSTLKIQPAKLEDSAVYLCASRKRGGPRSFTDTQYFGPGTRLTVL.

This clonotype was detected ten times or more. This chain uses TRBV3-1 with TRBJ2-2; the D call may be TRBD1 or TRBD2 (5 bases each). V gave up 2 bases and J gave up 3 bases, with 10 bases separating them. Per the germline V gene, CDR1 is LGHDT and CDR2 is YNNKEL (reference sequence). The CDR3 contains 15 residues. Written as DNA, the CDR3 is TGTGCCAGCAGCCAACGTGGGACCTACACCGGGGAGCTGTTTTTT. It encodes CASSQRGTYTGELFF.

This clonotype was counted many times. The chain uses TRBV7-2 and TRBJ2-5; D is undetermined. V was clipped by 2 bases and J by 5 bases, with 6 bases between them. Germline V CDR1 and CDR2: SGHTA, FQGNSA. This CDR3 comprises 12 residues. The CDR3 loop reads CASSLYRETQYF. In DNA form, the CDR3 reads TGTGCCAGCAGCTTATATCGGGAGACCCAGTACTTC.

The genes are TRBV6-1 and TRBJ2-3; D might be TRBD2 (5 bases). Trimming left V 6 bases short and J 6 bases short, with 13 bases between. This CDR3 region has 13 residues. Germline V gives CDR1 MNHNS, CDR2 SASEGT. In nucleotides, the CDR3 is TGTGCCAGCAGAGGACTCCCCGGCGATACGCAGTATTTT. Translated: CASRGLPGDTQYF.

This clonotype has at least ten counts. The V gene is TRBV7-8, the J gene TRBJ2-3; 7 bases are shared with TRBD2. There are 18 residues in the CDR3. Per the germline V gene, CDR1 is SGHVS and CDR2 is FQNEAQ. Trimming removed 1 base from V and 2 bases from J; junction bases left unmatched: 12. CDR3 DNA sequence: TGTGCCAGCAGCTTAGGGTACCCTGGACTAGGAAACACAGATACGCAGTATTTT. Translating it yields CASSLGYPGLGNTDTQYF.

At least ten counts were recorded for this clonotype. The V gene is TRBV20-1, the J gene TRBJ1-5; the D is unclear. From germline, CDR1 is DFQATT and CDR2 SNEGSKA (reference sequence). The CDR3 is 12 amino acids. V lost 0 bases, J lost 6 bases, and 6 bases lay in between. CDR3 DNA sequence: TGCAGTGCTAGAGATCGAGCTCAGCCCCAGCATTTT. It encodes CSARDRAQPQHF.

The V call is TRBV19, the J call TRBJ1-1; TRBD1 matches 8 bases. The CDR3 runs to 19 residues. The germline V gene has CDR1 LNHDA and CDR2 SQIVND (reference sequence). The V and J ends lost 4 bases and 3 bases, in that order; junction bases with no gene match: 19. For the CDR3, the DNA is TGTGCCAGTAGTAACCCCAACACCCCCCAGACAGGGGTCTACACTGAAGCTTTCTTT. Translated: CASSNPNTPQTGVYTEAFF.

Many counts were recorded for this clonotype. J is TRBJ1-1 and V is TRBV7-2; no clear D. The germline V gene encodes CDR1 SGHTA and CDR2 FQGNSA. Trimming shortened V by 5 bases and J by 6 bases, and 16 bases separated the two germline ends. This CDR3 region has 14 residues. This CDR3 reads CASSKRGIWAEAFF. The CDR3 DNA reads TGTGCCAGCAGCAAAAGAGGAATCTGGGCTGAAGCTTTCTTT.

In this sample, this clonotype turned up many times. J is TRBJ2-1 and V is TRBV2; 7 nucleotides line up with TRBD1. The J segment lost 9 bases and the V segment lost 10 bases, leaving 12 bases of the junction unmatched. The CDR3 totals 13 residues. Germline loops: CDR1 SNHLY, CDR2 FYNNEI. In DNA form, the CDR3 reads TGTGCCAATAGGAGAACAGGGGAGAGTGAGCAGTTCTTC. Its protein product is CANRRTGESEQFF.